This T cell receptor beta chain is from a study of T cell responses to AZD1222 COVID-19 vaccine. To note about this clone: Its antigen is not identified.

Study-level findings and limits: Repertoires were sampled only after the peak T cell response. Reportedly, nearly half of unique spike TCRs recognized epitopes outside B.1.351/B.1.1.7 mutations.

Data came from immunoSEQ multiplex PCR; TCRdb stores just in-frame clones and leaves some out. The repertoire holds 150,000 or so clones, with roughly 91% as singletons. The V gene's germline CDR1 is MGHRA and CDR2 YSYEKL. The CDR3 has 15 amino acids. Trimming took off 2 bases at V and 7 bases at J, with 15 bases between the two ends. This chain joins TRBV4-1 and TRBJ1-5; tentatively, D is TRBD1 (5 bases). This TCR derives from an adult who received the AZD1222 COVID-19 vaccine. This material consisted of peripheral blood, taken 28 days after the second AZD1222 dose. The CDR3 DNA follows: TGCGCCAGCAGCCAAATCGCAGGGCTCGGGCAGCCCCAGCATTTT. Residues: CASSQIAGLGQPQHF.